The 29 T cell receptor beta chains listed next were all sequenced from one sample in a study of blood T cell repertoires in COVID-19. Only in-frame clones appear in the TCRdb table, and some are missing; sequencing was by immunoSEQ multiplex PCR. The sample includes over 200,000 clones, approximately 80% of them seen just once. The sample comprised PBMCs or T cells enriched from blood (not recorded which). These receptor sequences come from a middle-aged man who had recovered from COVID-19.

In nucleotides, the CDR3 is TGTGCCAGCGGGGGGAGGGGACGTCAGCCCCAGCATTTT. Its translation: CASGGRGRQPQHF. V is TRBV28 and J is TRBJ1-5; a possible D gene is TRBD1 (5 bases). The germline V gene encodes CDR1 MDHEN and CDR2 SYDVKM. The CDR3 covers 13 residues. The V gene lost 8 bases and the J gene lost 6 bases, with 14 bases spanning the gap.

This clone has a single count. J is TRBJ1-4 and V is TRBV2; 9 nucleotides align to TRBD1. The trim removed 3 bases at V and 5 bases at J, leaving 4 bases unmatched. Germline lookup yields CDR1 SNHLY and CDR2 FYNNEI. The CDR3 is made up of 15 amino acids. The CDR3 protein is CASSDMGTGNEKLFF. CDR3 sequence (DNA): TGTGCCAGCAGTGATATGGGGACAGGGAATGAAAAACTGTTTTTT.

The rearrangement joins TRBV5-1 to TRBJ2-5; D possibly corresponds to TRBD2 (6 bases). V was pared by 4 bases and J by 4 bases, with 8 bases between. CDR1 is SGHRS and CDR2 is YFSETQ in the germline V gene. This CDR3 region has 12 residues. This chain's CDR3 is CASSPGRETQYF. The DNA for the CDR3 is TGCGCCAGCAGCCCCGGGAGAGAGACCCAGTACTTC.

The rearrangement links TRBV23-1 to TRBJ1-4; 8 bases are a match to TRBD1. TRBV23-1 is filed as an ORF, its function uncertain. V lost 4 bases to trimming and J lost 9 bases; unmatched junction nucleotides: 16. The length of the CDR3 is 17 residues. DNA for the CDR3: TGCGCCAGCAGTCCCGTCGGCCTAGACAGGGGAGATCAAAAACTGTTTTTT. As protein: CASSPVGLDRGDQKLFF.

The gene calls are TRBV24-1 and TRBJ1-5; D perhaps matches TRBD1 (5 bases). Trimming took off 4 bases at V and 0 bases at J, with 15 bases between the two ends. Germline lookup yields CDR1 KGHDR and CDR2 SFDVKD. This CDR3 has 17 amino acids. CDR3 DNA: TGTGCCACCAGTGACTACCAGGGAAAAGGTAGCAATCAGCCCCAGCATTTT. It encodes CATSDYQGKGSNQPQHF.

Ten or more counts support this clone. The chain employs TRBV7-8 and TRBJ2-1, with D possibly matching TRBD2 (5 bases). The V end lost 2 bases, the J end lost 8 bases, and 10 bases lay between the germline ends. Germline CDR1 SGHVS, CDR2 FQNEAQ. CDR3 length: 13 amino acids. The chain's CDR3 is CASSLLAYHEQFF. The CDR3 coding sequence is TGTGCCAGCAGCTTACTAGCATACCATGAGCAGTTCTTC.

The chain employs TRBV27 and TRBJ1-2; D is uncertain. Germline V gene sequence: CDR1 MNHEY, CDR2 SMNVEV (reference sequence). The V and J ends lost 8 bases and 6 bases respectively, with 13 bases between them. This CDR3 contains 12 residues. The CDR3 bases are TGTGCCAGCGCGGGGTTAAAAGATGGCTACACCTTC. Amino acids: CASAGLKDGYTF.

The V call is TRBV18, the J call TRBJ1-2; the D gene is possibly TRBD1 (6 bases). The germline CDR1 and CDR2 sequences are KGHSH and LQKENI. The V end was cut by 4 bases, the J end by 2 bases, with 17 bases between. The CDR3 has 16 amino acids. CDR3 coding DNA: TGTGCCAGCTCACTTACTCTAGATCAGGGGAACTATGGCTACACCTTC. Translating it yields CASSLTLDQGNYGYTF.

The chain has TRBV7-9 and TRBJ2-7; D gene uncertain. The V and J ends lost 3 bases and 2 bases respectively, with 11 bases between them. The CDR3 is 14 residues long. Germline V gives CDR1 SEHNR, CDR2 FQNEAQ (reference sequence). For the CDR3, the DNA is TGTGCCAGCAGCTTTGGCCAGGCTACCTACGAGCAGTACTTC. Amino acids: CASSFGQATYEQYF.

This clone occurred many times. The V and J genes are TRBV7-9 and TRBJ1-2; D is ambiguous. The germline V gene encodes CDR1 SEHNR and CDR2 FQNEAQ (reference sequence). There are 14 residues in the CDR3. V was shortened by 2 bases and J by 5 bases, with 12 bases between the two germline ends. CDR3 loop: CASSLPGVPYGYTF. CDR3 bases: TGTGCCAGCAGCTTACCCGGGGTGCCTTATGGCTACACCTTC.

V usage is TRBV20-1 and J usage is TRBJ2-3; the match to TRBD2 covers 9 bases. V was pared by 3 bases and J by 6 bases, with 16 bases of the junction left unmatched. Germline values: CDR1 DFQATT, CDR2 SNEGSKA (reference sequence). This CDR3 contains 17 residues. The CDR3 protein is CSASLYGAGGTRDTQYF. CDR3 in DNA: TGCAGTGCTAGTTTGTACGGAGCGGGAGGTACCCGTGATACGCAGTATTTT.

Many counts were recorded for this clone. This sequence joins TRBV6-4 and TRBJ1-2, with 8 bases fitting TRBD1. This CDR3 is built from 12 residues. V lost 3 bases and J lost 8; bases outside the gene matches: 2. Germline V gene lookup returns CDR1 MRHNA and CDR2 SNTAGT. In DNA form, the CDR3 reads TGTGCCAGCAGTGAGACAGGGGTCGGCTACACCTTC. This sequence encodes CASSETGVGYTF.

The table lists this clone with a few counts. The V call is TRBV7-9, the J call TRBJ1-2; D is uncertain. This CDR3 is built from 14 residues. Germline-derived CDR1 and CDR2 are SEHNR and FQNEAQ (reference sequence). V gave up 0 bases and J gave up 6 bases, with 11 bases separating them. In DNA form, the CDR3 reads TGTGCCAGCAGCTTAGCTCCGGGATGGGATGGCTACACCTTC. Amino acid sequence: CASSLAPGWDGYTF.

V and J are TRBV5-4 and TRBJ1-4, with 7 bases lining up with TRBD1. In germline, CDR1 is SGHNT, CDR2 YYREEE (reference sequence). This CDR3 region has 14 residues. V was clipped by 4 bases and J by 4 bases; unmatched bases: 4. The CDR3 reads CASSLGQNNEKLFF. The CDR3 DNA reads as TGTGCCAGCAGCCTGGGACAGAATAATGAAAAACTGTTTTTT.

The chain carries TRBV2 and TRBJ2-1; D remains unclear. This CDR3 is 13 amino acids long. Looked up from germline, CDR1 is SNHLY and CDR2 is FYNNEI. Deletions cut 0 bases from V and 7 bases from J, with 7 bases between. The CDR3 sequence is CASSEALTNEQFF. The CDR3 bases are TGTGCCAGCAGTGAAGCGCTCACAAATGAGCAGTTCTTC. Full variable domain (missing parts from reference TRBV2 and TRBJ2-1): EPEVTQTPSHQVTQMGQEVILRCVPISNHLYFYWYRQILGQKVEFLVSFYNNEISEKSEIFDDQFSVERPDGSNFTLKIRSTKLEDSAMYFCASSEALTNEQFFGPGTRLTVL.

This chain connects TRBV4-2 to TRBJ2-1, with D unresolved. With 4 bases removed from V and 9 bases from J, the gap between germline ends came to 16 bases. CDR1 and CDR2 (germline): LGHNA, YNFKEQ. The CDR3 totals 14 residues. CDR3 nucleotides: TGTGCCAGCAGCCTGGCCCACAGCCTACTTGAGCAGTTCTTC. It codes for CASSLAHSLLEQFF.

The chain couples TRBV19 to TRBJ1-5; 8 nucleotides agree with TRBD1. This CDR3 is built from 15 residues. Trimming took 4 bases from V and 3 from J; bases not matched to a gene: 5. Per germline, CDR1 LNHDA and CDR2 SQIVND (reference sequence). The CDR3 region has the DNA TGTGCCAGTAGTAGGACAGGGCAGGACAATCAGCCCCAGCATTTT. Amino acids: CASSRTGQDNQPQHF.

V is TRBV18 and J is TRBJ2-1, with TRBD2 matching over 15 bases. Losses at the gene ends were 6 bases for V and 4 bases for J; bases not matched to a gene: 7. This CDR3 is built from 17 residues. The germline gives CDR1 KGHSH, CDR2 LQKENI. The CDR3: CASSPAGLAGGYNEQFF. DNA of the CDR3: TGTGCCAGCTCGCCGGCGGGACTAGCGGGAGGTTACAATGAGCAGTTCTTC.

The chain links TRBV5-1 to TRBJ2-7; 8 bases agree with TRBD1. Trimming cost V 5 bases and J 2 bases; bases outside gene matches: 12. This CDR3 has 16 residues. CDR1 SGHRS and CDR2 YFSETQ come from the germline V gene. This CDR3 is CASRMDLVGQAYEQYF. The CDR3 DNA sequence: TGCGCCAGCAGGATGGACTTAGTGGGACAGGCCTACGAGCAGTACTTC.

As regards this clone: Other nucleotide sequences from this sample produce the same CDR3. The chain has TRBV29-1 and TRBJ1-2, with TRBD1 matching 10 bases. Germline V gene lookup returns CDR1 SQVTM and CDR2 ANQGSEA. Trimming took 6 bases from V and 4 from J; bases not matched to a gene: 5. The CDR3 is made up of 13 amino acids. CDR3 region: CSVRQGASYGYTF. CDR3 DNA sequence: TGCAGCGTGAGACAGGGGGCGTCCTATGGCTACACCTTC.

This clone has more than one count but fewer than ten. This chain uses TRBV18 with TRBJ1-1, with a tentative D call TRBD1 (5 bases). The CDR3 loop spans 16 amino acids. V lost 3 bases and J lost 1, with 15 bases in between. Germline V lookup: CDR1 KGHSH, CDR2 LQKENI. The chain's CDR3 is CASSPGGVIRNTEAFF. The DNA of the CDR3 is TGTGCCAGCTCACCTGGGGGGGTGATTAGGAACACTGAAGCTTTCTTT.

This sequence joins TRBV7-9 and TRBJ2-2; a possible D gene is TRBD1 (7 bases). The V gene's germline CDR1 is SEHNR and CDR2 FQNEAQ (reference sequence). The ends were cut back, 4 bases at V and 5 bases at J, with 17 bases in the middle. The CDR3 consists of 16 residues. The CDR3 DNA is TGTGCCAGCAGCTATCCAGGGGGGACGTGGACCGGGGAGCTGTTTTTT. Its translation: CASSYPGGTWTGELFF.

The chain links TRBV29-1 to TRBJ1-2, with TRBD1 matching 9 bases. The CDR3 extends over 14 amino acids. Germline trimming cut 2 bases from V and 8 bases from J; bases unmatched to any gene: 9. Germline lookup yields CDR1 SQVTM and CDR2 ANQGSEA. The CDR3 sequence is CSVERDREFGGYTF. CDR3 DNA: TGCAGCGTTGAACGGGACAGGGAATTCGGCGGCTACACCTTC.

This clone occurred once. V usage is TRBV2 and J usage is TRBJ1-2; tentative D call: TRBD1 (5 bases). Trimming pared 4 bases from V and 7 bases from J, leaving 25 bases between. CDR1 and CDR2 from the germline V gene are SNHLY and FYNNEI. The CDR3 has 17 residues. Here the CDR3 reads CASSAARDGSFSSGYTF. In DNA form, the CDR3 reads TGTGCCAGCAGTGCGGCGCGGGACGGCTCCTTTTCGAGTGGCTACACCTTC.

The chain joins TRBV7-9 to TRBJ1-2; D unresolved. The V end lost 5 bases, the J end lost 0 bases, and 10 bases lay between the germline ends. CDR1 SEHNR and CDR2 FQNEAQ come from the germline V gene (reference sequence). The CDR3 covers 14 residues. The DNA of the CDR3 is TGTGCCAGCAGCCGCATCGGGGCTAACTATGGCTACACCTTC. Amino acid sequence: CASSRIGANYGYTF.

CDR3 coding DNA: TGTGCCAGCAGCCCTAATAGCGGGATGGGCTACAATGAGCAGTTCTTC. Residues: CASSPNSGMGYNEQFF. The rearrangement links TRBV7-7 to TRBJ2-1, with 8 bases identical to TRBD2. With V trimmed by 5 bases and J by 3 bases, 9 bases remained unmatched. The CDR3 length is 16 residues. Per germline, CDR1 SSHAT and CDR2 FNYEAQ (reference sequence). The full variable domain, its missing parts supplied by reference TRBV7-7 and TRBJ2-1, is GAGVSQSPRYKVTKRGQDVTLRCDPISSHATLYWYQQALGQGPEFLTYFNYEAQPDKSGLPSDRFSAERPEGSISTLTIQRTEQRDSAMYRCASSPNSGMGYNEQFFGPGTRLTVL.

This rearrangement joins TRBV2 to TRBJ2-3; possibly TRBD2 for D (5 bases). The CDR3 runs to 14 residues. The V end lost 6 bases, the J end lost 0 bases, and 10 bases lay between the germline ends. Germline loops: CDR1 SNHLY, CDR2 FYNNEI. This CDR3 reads CASRARTSTDTQYF. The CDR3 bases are TGTGCCAGCAGGGCACGGACTAGCACAGATACGCAGTATTTT.

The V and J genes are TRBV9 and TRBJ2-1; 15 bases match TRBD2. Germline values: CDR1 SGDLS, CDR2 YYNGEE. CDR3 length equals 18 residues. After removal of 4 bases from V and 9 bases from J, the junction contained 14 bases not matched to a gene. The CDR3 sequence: CASSTRTSGGAGVGEQFF. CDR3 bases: TGTGCCAGCAGCACCAGGACTAGCGGGGGGGCCGGTGTAGGTGAGCAGTTCTTC. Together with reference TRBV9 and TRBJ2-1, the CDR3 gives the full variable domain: DSGVTQTPKHLITATGQRVTLRCSPRSGDLSVYWYQQSLDQGLQFLIQYYNGEERAKGNILERFSAQQFPDLHSELNLSSLELGDSALYFCASSTRTSGGAGVGEQFFGPGTRLTVL.

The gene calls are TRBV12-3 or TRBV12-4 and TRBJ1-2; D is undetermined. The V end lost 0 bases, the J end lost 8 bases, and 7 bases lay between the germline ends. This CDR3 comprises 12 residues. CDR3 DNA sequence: TGTGCCAGCAGTTTAGCCACTATGGGCTACACCTTC. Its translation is CASSLATMGYTF.